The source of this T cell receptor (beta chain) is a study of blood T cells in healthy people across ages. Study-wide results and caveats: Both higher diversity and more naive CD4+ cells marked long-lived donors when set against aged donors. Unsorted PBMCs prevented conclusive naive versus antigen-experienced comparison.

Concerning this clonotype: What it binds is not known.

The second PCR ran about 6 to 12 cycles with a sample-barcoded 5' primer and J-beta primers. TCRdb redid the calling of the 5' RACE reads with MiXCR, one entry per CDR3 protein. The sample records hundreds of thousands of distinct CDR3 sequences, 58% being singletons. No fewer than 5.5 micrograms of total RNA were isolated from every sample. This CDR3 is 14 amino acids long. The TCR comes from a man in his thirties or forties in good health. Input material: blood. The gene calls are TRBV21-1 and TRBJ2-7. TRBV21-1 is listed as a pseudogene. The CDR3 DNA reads TGTGCCAGCAGCAATAGTTATTCCTCCTACGAGCAGTACTTC. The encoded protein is CASSNSYSSYEQYF.